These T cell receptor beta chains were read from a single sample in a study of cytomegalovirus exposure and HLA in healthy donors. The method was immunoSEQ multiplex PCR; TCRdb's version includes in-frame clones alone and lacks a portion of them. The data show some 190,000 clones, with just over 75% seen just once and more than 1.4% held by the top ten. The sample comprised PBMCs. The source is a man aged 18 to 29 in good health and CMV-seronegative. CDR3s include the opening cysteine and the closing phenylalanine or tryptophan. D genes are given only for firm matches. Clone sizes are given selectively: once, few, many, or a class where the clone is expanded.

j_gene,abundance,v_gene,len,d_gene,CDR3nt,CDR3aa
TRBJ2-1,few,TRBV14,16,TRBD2,TGTGCCAGCAGCCCGTACGGGACTAGGAAGGACAATGAGCAGTTCTTC,CASSPYGTRKDNEQFF
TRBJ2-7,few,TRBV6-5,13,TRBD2,TGTGCCAGCAGGGGGGGGGACGGATACGAGCAGTACTTC,CASRGGDGYEQYF
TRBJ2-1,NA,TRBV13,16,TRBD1,TGTGCCAGCAGCCTAAACAGGGGGCTCACCTACAATGAGCAGTTCTTC,CASSLNRGLTYNEQFF
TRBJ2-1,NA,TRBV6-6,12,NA,TGTGCCAGCAGTTCCAGGGGCAATGAGCAGTTCTTC,CASSSRGNEQFF
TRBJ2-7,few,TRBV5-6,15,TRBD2,TGTGCCAGCAGCAGGAAACCCCTCGCGGGAGGCGAGCAGTACTTC,CASSRKPLAGGEQYF
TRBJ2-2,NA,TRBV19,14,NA,TGTGCCAGCACAAACACGGGGAACACCGGGGAGCTGTTTTTT,CASTNTGNTGELFF
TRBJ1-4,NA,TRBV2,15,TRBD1,TGTGCCAGCAGTTGGGAACAGGGGACTAATGAAAAACTGTTTTTT,CASSWEQGTNEKLFF
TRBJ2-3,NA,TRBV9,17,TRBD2,TGTGCCAGCAGCGTAGGGGCTAGCGGGGTCCCCACAGATACGCAGTATTTT,CASSVGASGVPTDTQYF
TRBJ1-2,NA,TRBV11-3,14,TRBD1,TGTGCCAGCAGCTCCCGGGACAGTAACTATGGCTACACCTTC,CASSSRDSNYGYTF
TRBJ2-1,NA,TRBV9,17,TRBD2,TGTGCCAGCTCCGACGGACTAGCCTCTTCTTTGTACAATGAGCAGTTCTTC,CASSDGLASSLYNEQFF
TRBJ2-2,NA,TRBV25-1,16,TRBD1,TGTGCCAGCACCGATACGACAGGGTCATACACCGGGGAGCTGTTTTTT,CASTDTTGSYTGELFF
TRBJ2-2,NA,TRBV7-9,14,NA,TGTTCCAGCAGACGGGACTCCGTATCCGGGGAGCTGTTTTTT,CSSRRDSVSGELFF
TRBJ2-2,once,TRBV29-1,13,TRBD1,TGCAGCGCAGGACAGGGGTGGGGCGGGGAGCTGTTTTTT,CSAGQGWGGELFF
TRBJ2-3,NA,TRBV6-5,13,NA,TGTGCCAGCAGAGCCGGGTCCCAACCCGCGCAGTATTTT,CASRAGSQPAQYF
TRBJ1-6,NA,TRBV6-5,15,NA,TGTGCCAGCAGTTATCAGGGCGGAGATAATTCACCCCTCCACTTT,CASSYQGGDNSPLHF
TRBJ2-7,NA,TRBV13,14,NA,TGTGCCAGCAGCTTGCGGGACGGTACCTACGAGCAGTACTTC,CASSLRDGTYEQYF
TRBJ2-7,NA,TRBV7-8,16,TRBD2,TGTGCCAGCAGCCCGGGACTAGCTGCCGTCTCCTACGAGCAGTACTTC,CASSPGLAAVSYEQYF
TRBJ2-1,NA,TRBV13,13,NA,TGTGCCAGCAGCTACAGAACTGGCAATGAGCAGTTCTTC,CASSYRTGNEQFF
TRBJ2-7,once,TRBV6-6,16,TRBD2,TGTGCCAGCAGTTACGGAGGTGGGAGGGCCGTCCACGAGCAGTACTTC,CASSYGGGRAVHEQYF
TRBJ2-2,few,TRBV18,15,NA,TGTGCCAGCTCACCAGGGTCTAGCGCAGCCGGGGAGCTGTTTTTT,CASSPGSSAAGELFF
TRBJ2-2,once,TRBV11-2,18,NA,TGTGCCAGCAGCTTAGCTCTCCGGGGCGGGCGGGATACCGGGGAGCTGTTTTTT,CASSLALRGGRDTGELFF
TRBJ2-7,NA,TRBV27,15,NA,TGTGCCAGCCATAGGCGGGTTTCGGGGATCTACGAGCAGTACTTC,CASHRRVSGIYEQYF
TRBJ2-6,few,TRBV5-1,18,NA,TGCGCCAGCAGCTCCCAAGGGAGGCTCGCCGCTGGGGCCAACGTCCTGACTTTC,CASSSQGRLAAGANVLTF
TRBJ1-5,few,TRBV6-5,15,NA,TGTGCCAGCAGCCCGCAGTCCCCCCAGATTCAGCCCCAGCATTTT,CASSPQSPQIQPQHF
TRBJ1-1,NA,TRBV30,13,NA,TGTGCCTGGATCACGGGACTGGGTAAAAAAGCTTTCTTT,CAWITGLGKKAFF
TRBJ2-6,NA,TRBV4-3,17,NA,TGCGCCAGCAGTTCTCGGGGTCCTAGCTTCGGGGCCAACGTCCTGACTTTC,CASSSRGPSFGANVLTF
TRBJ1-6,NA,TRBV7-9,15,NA,TGTGCCAGCAGCTTAGCGGGGAGGGGAGATTCACCCCTCCACTTT,CASSLAGRGDSPLHF
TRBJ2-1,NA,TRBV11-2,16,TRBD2,TGTGCCAGCAGCCGGCGACTAGCGGGGGGCCACAATGAGCAGTTCTTC,CASSRRLAGGHNEQFF
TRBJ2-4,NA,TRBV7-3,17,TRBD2,TGTGCCAGCAGCTTAACGGGTAGCGGGAGTGCCAAAAACATTCAGTACTTC,CASSLTGSGSAKNIQYF